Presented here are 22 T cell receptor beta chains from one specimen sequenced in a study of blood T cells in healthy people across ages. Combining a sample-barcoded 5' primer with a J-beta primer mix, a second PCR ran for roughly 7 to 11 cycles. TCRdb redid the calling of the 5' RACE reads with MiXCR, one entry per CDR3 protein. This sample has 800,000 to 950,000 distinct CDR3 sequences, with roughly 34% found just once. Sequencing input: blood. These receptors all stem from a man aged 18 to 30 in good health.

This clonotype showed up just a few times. The CDR3 DNA sequence: TGTGCCAGCAGCATGGACAGGGTTGGCGGCTACACCTTC. Its protein is CASSMDRVGGYTF. This sequence joins TRBV6-5 and TRBJ1-2; 8 bases are shared with TRBD1. This CDR3 contains 13 residues. Germline assignment: CDR1 MNHEY and CDR2 SVGAGI. The V gene end was trimmed by 6 bases and the J gene end by 8 bases; junction bases not matched to a gene: 8.

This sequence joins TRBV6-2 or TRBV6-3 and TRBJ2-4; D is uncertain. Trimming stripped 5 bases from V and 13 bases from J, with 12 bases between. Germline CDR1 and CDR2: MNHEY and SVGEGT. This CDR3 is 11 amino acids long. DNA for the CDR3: TGTGCCAGCAGTGACGACAAGGAGCAGTACTTC. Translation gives CASSDDKEQYF.

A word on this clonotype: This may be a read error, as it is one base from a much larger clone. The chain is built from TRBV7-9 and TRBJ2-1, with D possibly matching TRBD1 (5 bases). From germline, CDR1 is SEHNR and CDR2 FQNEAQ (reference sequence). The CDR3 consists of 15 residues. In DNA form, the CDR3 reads TGTGCCGGCAGCTTAGAAGGGGCACTTTACAATGAGCAGTTCTTC. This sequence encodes CAGSLEGALYNEQFF.

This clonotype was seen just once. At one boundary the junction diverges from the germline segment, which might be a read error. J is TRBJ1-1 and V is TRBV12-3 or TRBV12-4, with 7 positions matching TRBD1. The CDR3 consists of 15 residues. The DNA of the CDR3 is TGTGCCGGCAGCCCATTTAGTGGCAGGGGGACTGAAGCTTTCTTT. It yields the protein CAGSPFSGRGTEAFF.

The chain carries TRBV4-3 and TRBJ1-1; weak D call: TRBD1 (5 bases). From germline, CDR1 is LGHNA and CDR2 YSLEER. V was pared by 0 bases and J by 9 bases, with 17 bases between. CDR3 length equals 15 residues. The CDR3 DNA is TGCGCCAGCAGCCAAGACGGTGGTGCAGGGTCACAAGCTTTCTTT. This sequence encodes CASSQDGGAGSQAFF.

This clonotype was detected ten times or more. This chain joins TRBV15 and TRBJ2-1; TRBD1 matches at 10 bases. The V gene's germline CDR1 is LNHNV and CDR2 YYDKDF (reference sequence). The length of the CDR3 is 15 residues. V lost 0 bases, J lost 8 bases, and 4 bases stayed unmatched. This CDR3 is CATSRDGQGGDEQFF. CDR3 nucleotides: TGTGCCACCAGCAGAGATGGACAGGGGGGCGATGAGCAGTTCTTC.

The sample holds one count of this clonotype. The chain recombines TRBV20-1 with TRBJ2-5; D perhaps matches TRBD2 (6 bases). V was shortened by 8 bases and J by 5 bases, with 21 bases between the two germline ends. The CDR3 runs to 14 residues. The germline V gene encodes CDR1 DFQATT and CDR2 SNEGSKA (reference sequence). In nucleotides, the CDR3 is TGCAGTACCTCCGGTCGGGGGATAGTTGAGACCCAGTACTTC. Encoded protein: CSTSGRGIVETQYF.

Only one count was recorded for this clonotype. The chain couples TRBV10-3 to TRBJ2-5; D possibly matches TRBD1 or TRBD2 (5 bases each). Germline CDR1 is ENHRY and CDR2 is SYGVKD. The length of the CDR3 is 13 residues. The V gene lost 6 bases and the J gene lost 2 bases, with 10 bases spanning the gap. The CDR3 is CAIRGTSQETQYF. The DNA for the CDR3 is TGTGCCATCAGGGGGACGTCACAAGAGACCCAGTACTTC.

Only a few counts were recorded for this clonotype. The CDR3 DNA reads as TGTGCCAGCAGGGGGACTAGGTACACAGATACGCAGTATTTT. This codes for CASRGTRYTDTQYF. V and J are TRBV2 and TRBJ2-3; 8 bases are a match to TRBD2. V gave up 6 bases and J gave up 2 bases; unmatched junction bases: 4. Germline-derived CDR1 and CDR2 are SNHLY and FYNNEI. The CDR3 is 14 residues long.

CDR3 in DNA: TGTGCCAGCAGCTTAGTTATCGGCGGGACCGGGGAGCTGTTTTTT. This encodes CASSLVIGGTGELFF. The V call is TRBV7-6, the J call TRBJ2-2, with D possibly matching TRBD2 (5 bases). The CDR3 extends over 15 amino acids. The V gene lost 1 base and the J gene lost 5 bases, with 11 bases spanning the gap. Germline assignment: CDR1 SGHVS and CDR2 FNYEAQ. The full variable domain, its missing parts supplied by reference TRBV7-6 and TRBJ2-2, is GAGVSQSPRYKVTKRGQDVALRCDPISGHVSLYWYRQALGQGPEFLTYFNYEAQQDKSGLPNDRFSAERPEGSISTLTIQRTEQRDSAMYRCASSLVIGGTGELFFGEGSRLTVL.

The CDR3 DNA sequence: TGTGCCAGCAGTTTTTTGGATTTGAACACTGAAGCTTTCTTT. Encoded protein: CASSFLDLNTEAFF. J is TRBJ1-1 and V is TRBV12-3 or TRBV12-4, with D unclear. The CDR3 runs 14 residues. The V end lost 3 bases, the J end lost 0 bases, and 8 bases lay between the germline ends.

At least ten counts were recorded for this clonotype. The CDR3, as DNA: TGCAGTGTTTCGGGGGGCCAGCCCAAAAACATTCAGTACTTC. Translating it yields CSVSGGQPKNIQYF. V usage is TRBV20-1 and J usage is TRBJ2-4; D is perhaps TRBD2 (7 bases). Per the germline V gene, CDR1 is DFQATT and CDR2 is SNEGSKA (reference sequence). Trimming removed 7 bases from V and 2 bases from J, with 15 bases in between. The CDR3 is made up of 14 amino acids.

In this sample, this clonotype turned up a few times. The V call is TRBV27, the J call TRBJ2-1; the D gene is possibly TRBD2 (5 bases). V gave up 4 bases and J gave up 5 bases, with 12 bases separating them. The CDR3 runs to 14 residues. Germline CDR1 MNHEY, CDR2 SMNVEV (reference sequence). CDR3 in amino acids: CASSSLDWNNEQFF. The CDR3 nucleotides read TGTGCCAGCAGTTCATTGGACTGGAACAATGAGCAGTTCTTC.

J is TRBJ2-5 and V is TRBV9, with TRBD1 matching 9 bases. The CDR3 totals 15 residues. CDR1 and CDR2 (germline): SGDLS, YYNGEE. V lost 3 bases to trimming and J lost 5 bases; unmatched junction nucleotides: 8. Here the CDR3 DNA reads TGTGCCAGCAGCGGACCTGGGACAGGGCGGGAGACCCAGTACTTC. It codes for CASSGPGTGRETQYF.

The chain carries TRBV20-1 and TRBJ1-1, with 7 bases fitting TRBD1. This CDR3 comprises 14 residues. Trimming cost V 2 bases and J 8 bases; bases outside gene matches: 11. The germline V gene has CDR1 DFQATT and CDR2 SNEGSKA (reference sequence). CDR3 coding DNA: TGCAGTGCTAGACCTGTACAGGGGTCCGGCGAAGCTTTCTTT. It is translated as CSARPVQGSGEAFF.

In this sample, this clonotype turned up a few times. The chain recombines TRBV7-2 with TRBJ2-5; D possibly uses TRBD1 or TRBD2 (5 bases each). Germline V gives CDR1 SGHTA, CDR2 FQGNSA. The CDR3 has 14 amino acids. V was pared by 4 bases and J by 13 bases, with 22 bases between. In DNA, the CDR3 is TGTGCCAGCAGCTATGCCAGTGGGGCGTTCGAGGGGTACTTC. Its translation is CASSYASGAFEGYF.

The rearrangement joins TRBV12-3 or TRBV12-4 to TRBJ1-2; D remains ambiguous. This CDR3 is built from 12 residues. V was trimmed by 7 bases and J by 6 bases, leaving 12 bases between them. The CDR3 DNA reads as TGTGCCAGCATCTTCGGACGGGATGGCTACACCTTC. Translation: CASIFGRDGYTF.

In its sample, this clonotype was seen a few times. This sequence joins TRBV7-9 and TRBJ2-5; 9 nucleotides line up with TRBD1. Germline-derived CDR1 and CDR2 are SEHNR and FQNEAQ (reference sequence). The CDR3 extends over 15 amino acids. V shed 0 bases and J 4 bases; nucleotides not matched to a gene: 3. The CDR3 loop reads CASSLAGQGIETQYF. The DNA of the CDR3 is TGTGCCAGCAGCTTAGCGGGACAGGGAATAGAGACCCAGTACTTC. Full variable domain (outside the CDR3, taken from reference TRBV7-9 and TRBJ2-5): DTGVSQNPRHKITKRGQNVTFRCDPISEHNRLYWYRQTLGQGPEFLTYFQNEAQLEKSRLLSDRFSAERPKGSFSTLEIQRTEQGDSAMYLCASSLAGQGIETQYFGPGTRLLVL.

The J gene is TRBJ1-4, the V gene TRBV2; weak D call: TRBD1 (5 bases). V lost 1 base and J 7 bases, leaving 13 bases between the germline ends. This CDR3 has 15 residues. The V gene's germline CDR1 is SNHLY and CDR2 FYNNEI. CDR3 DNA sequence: TGTGCCAGCAGTGAAGTAAAGGGGATGGGTGAAAAACTGTTTTTT. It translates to CASSEVKGMGEKLFF.

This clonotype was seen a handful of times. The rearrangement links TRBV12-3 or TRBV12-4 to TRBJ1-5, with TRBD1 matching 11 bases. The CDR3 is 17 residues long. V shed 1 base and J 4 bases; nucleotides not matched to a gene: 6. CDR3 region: CASSLGGGTGGNQPQHF. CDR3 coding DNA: TGTGCCAGCAGTTTAGGAGGCGGGACAGGGGGAAATCAGCCCCAGCATTTT.

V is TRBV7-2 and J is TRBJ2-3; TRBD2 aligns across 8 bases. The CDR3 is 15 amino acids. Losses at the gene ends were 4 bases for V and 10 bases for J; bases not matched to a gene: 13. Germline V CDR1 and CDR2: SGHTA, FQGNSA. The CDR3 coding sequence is TGTGCCAGCAGCTCCGGGCCCTTAGCGGGAAGGGCGCAGTATTTT. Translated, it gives CASSSGPLAGRAQYF. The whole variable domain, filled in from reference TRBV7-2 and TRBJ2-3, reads GAGVSQSPSNKVTEKGKDVELRCDPISGHTALYWYRQSLGQGLEFLIYFQGNSAPDKSGLPSDRFSAERTGGSVSTLTIQRTQQEDSAVYLCASSSGPLAGRAQYFGPGTRLTVL.

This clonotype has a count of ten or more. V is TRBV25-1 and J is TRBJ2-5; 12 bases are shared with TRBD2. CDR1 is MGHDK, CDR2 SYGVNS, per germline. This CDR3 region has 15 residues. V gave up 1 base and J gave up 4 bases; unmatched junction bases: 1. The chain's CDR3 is CASSELGLAGETQYF. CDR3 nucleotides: TGTGCCAGCAGTGAATTGGGACTAGCGGGAGAGACCCAGTACTTC.